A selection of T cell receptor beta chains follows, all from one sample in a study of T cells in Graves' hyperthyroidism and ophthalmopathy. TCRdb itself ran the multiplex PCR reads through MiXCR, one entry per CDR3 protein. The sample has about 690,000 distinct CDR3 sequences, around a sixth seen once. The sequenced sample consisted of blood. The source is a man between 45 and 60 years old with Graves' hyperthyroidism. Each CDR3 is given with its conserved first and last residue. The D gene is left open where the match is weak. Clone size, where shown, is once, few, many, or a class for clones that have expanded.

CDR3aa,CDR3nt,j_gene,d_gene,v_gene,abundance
CASSLRENQPQHF,TGTGCCAGCAGCCTCAGGGAAAATCAGCCCCAGCATTTT,TRBJ1-5,NA,TRBV12-3/TRBV12-4,many
CASSPLTRPPVDTQYF,TGTGCCAGCTCACCACTAACTAGGCCCCCGGTAGATACGCAGTATTTT,TRBJ2-3,NA,TRBV18,many
CASSLQPSSNNEQFF,TGTGCCAGCAGTTTGCAGCCTTCTAGCAACAATGAGCAGTTCTTC,TRBJ2-1,NA,TRBV28,many
CASTSWEAYNEQFF,TGTGCCAGCACTAGCTGGGAGGCCTACAATGAGCAGTTCTTC,TRBJ2-1,NA,TRBV27,many
CASSPLQDRAHEQYF,TGTGCCAGCTCACCGTTGCAGGACAGGGCCCACGAGCAGTACTTC,TRBJ2-7,TRBD1,TRBV18,NA
CASRVSTSGAASWYF,TGTGCCAGCAGGGTTTCGACTAGCGGGGCCGCATCTTGGTACTTC,TRBJ2-7,TRBD2,TRBV28,many
CASSFNWDGSYEQYF,TGTGCCAGCAGTTTCAATTGGGACGGCTCCTACGAGCAGTACTTC,TRBJ2-7,NA,TRBV6-2/TRBV6-3,few
CASSLFLGGGEGEQYF,TGTGCCAGCAGTTTATTCCTCGGGGGAGGTGAAGGGGAGCAGTACTTC,TRBJ2-7,NA,TRBV28,many
CASVASGVTNTGELFF,TGTGCCAGCGTAGCCAGCGGGGTAACGAACACCGGGGAGCTGTTTTTT,TRBJ2-2,TRBD2,TRBV27,many
CASSLISAPPDTQYF,TGTGCCAGCAGCTTAATCTCGGCCCCGCCCGATACGCAGTATTTT,TRBJ2-3,NA,TRBV7-2,many
CASSIGSGRSYNEQFF,TGCGCCAGCAGCATAGGAAGCGGGAGGTCCTACAATGAGCAGTTCTTC,TRBJ2-1,TRBD2,TRBV5-1,few
CASSLPTSGSISTDTQYF,TGCGCCAGCAGCTTACCGACTAGCGGGAGTATCAGCACAGATACGCAGTATTTT,TRBJ2-3,TRBD2,TRBV5-1,NA
CASGLGTVLTDTQYF,TGTGCCAGCGGGCTCGGGACAGTACTCACAGATACGCAGTATTTT,TRBJ2-3,TRBD1,TRBV28,NA
CASSRQGGGNQPQHF,TGTGCCAGCAGCCGACAGGGGGGTGGCAATCAGCCCCAGCATTTT,TRBJ1-5,TRBD1,TRBV7-9,many
CASSSPRTGINSPLHF,TGTGCCAGCAGCTCTCCGAGGACAGGGATAAATTCACCCCTCCACTTT,TRBJ1-6,TRBD1,TRBV11-2,many
CASSPYPQSYEQYF,TGTGCCAGCAGCCCCTACCCGCAATCCTACGAGCAGTACTTC,TRBJ2-7,NA,TRBV7-2,NA
CASSFFGQGQGPDTQYF,NA,TRBJ2-3,NA,TRBV27,many
CASSLPTSVPYEQYF,TGTGCCAGCAGCTTACCGACTAGCGTCCCCTACGAGCAGTACTTC,TRBJ2-7,TRBD2,TRBV7-2,few
CASSYASGSSYEQYF,TGTGCCAGCAGTTACGCGAGCGGGAGCTCCTACGAGCAGTACTTC,TRBJ2-7,TRBD2,TRBV6-5,many
CASSPLAGLSWNEQFF,TGTGCCAGCAGCCCGCTAGCGGGATTATCTTGGAATGAGCAGTTCTTC,TRBJ2-1,TRBD2,TRBV11-1,few
CASTPGTTADTQYF,TGTGCCAGCACCCCGGGGACTACGGCAGATACGCAGTATTTT,TRBJ2-3,TRBD2,TRBV11-1,many
CAIRPSEGRAGRQEETQYF,TGTGCCATCAGACCGAGTGAAGGGCGGGCGGGGCGTCAGGAAGAGACCCAGTACTTC,TRBJ2-5,NA,TRBV10-3,many
CASTSGRYEQYF,TGTGCCAGCACCAGCGGGAGGTACGAGCAGTACTTC,TRBJ2-7,TRBD2,TRBV7-8,NA
CASSPGGWGAFSNEQYF,TGCGCCAGCAGCCCGGGGGGGTGGGGGGCTTTTTCCAACGAGCAGTACTTC,TRBJ2-7,TRBD2,TRBV5-1,NA
CASNGGASYEQYF,TGTGCCAGCAACGGGGGGGCCAGCTACGAGCAGTACTTC,TRBJ2-7,TRBD2,TRBV3-1,NA
CASSFSQGAANEKLFF,TGTGCCAGCAGTTTTTCACAGGGGGCAGCTAATGAAAAACTGTTTTTT,TRBJ1-4,TRBD1,TRBV28,NA
CASSLRDTGNYEQYF,TGTGCCAGCAGCTTAAGGGACACCGGGAACTACGAGCAGTACTTC,TRBJ2-7,NA,TRBV11-1,many
CASSLGRTLNYGYTF,TGTGCCAGCAGTTTAGGACGTACCCTTAACTATGGCTACACCTTC,TRBJ1-2,NA,TRBV28,many
CASSSSGGTYNEQFF,TGTGCCAGCAGTTCTAGCGGGGGAACCTACAATGAGCAGTTCTTC,TRBJ2-1,TRBD2,TRBV2,many
CASSRIPNTGELFF,TGTGCCAGCAGCCGAATCCCGAACACCGGGGAGCTGTTTTTT,TRBJ2-2,NA,TRBV7-2,NA
CASSDLTGNSGEQYF,TGTGCCAGCAGTGACTTGACAGGGAATTCGGGCGAGCAGTACTTC,TRBJ2-7,TRBD1,TRBV2,many
CASRVGAWTGELFF,TGTGCCAGCAGGGTGGGGGCTTGGACCGGGGAGCTGTTTTTT,TRBJ2-2,NA,TRBV6-2/TRBV6-3,NA
CASSEQGGWSPLHF,TGTGCCAGCAGTGAACAGGGGGGCTGGTCACCCCTCCACTTT,TRBJ1-6,TRBD1,TRBV6-1,NA
CASSQTFGTDPSYEQYF,TGCGCCAGCAGCCAGACATTCGGGACAGACCCTTCCTATGAGCAGTACTTC,TRBJ2-7,TRBD1,TRBV5-1,many
CASSTGPRGEQFF,TGTGCCAGCAGCACAGGACCGCGAGGTGAGCAGTTCTTC,TRBJ2-1,NA,TRBV28,many
CASSFNPGQGNGYTF,TGTGCCAGTAGTTTTAACCCGGGACAGGGTAACGGCTACACCTTC,TRBJ1-2,TRBD1,TRBV19,NA
CAGLDGSYEQYF,TGTGCCGGTCTGGACGGGTCCTACGAGCAGTACTTC,TRBJ2-7,NA,TRBV2,many
CASTEQGYSGNTIYF,TGTGCCAGTACGGAACAGGGCTACTCTGGAAACACCATATATTTT,TRBJ1-3,NA,TRBV19,NA
CASLGWREKNEQFF,TGTGCCAGCTTGGGGTGGCGGGAGAAAAATGAGCAGTTCTTC,TRBJ2-1,TRBD2,TRBV12-3/TRBV12-4,many
CASTEDSRINEKLFF,TGCGCCAGCACCGAGGACAGCCGAATTAATGAAAAACTGTTTTTT,TRBJ1-4,NA,TRBV10-2,NA
CASSLIGGNTGELFF,TGTGCCAGCAGTTTAATTGGGGGGAACACCGGGGAGCTGTTTTTT,TRBJ2-2,NA,TRBV27,NA
CASSILWSETQYF,TGTGCCAGTAGTATACTCTGGTCGGAGACCCAGTACTTC,TRBJ2-5,NA,TRBV19,few
CASSLIRDRNNEQFF,TGCGCCAGCAGCCTAATCCGGGACCGTAACAATGAGCAGTTCTTC,TRBJ2-1,NA,TRBV4-1,NA
CASRPRTSGKGQYF,TGTGCCAGCAGACCCAGGACTAGCGGGAAGGGGCAGTATTTT,TRBJ2-3,TRBD2,TRBV6-2/TRBV6-3,few
CASSPAARERSNEQYF,TGTGCCAGCAGTCCTGCTGCGCGGGAGCGATCCAATGAGCAGTACTTC,TRBJ2-7,TRBD2,TRBV28,many
CATRGQPQHF,TGTGCCACCCGTGGGCAGCCCCAGCATTTT,TRBJ1-5,NA,TRBV9,NA
CASSETGRNYGYTF,TGTGCCAGCAGTGAAACGGGGAGGAACTATGGCTACACCTTC,TRBJ1-2,NA,TRBV2,many
CSASSSVTNTGELFF,TGCAGTGCTAGTAGCAGTGTTACGAACACCGGGGAGCTGTTTTTT,TRBJ2-2,NA,TRBV20-1,few
CASGPRWGRNTEAFF,TGTGCCAGCGGACCCCGGTGGGGCCGAAACACTGAAGCTTTCTTT,TRBJ1-1,NA,TRBV5-5,few
CAWSVTGLEQYF,TGTGCCTGGAGTGTAACAGGGTTGGAGCAGTACTTC,TRBJ2-7,NA,TRBV30,many
CSVGSGGMYEQYF,TGCAGCGTTGGATCGGGGGGCATGTACGAGCAGTACTTC,TRBJ2-7,NA,TRBV29-1,NA
CASSLFGQSSGELFF,TGTGCCAGCAGTCTGTTCGGACAGAGCAGCGGGGAGCTGTTTTTT,TRBJ2-2,NA,TRBV3-1,NA
CASTGRFTDTQYF,TGTGCCAGCACGGGTCGATTCACAGATACGCAGTATTTT,TRBJ2-3,NA,TRBV6-1,NA
CAWSVHSGSYGYTF,TGTGCCTGGAGTGTACATAGTGGGAGCTATGGCTACACCTTC,TRBJ1-2,NA,TRBV30,NA
CSARDPSKNRGTEAFF,TGCAGTGCTAGAGATCCGAGTAAAAACAGGGGCACTGAAGCTTTCTTT,TRBJ1-1,TRBD1,TRBV20-1,NA
CASSSGQTGTDTQYF,TGTGCCAGCAGCTCAGGACAAACTGGCACAGATACGCAGTATTTT,TRBJ2-3,NA,TRBV7-3,NA
CASRSSGTDEQFF,TGTGCCAGCAGGTCAAGCGGGACCGATGAGCAGTTCTTC,TRBJ2-1,TRBD2,TRBV28,many
CASSQIQGQGANADTQYF,TGTGCCAGCAGCCAAATACAGGGACAGGGGGCGAACGCAGATACGCAGTATTTT,TRBJ2-3,TRBD1,TRBV12-3/TRBV12-4,many
CASSFVAGGPDEQFF,TGTGCCAGCAGCTTTGTGGCGGGAGGGCCGGATGAGCAGTTCTTC,TRBJ2-1,TRBD2,TRBV7-2,NA